The 30 T cell receptor beta chains listed next were all sequenced from one sample in a study of human T cells and chemical hapten exposure. MiXCR, run by TCRdb on the RACE reads, gives a single entry per CDR3 protein. Among 50,000 to 60,000 distinct CDR3 sequences listed, 9.5% to 15% were seen once. Time point reported: patch test 3, about 24 weeks after DPC sensitization. As for treatment: therapeutic diphenylcyclopropenone sensitization with weekly scalp DPC. The sample was whole blood, taken in connection with sensitization to the hapten diphenylcyclopropenone (DPC). Receptors originate from a man aged 25 to 40 with alopecia areata. Some clones in this sample may be carry-over from other donors' samples.

The CDR3, as DNA: TGTGCCAGCAGCCCAGAGCCAGGGTGGTATGACATTCAGTACTTC. Translating it yields CASSPEPGWYDIQYF. The chain uses TRBV7-2 and TRBJ2-4; tentatively, D is TRBD1 (5 bases). The CDR3 runs 15 residues. Germline loops: CDR1 SGHTA, CDR2 FQGNSA. Trimming shortened V by 5 bases and J by 8 bases, and 19 bases separated the two germline ends.

At least ten counts were recorded for this clonotype. The genes are TRBV7-9 and TRBJ2-7; possibly TRBD1 for D (6 bases). Trimming cost V 5 bases and J 3 bases, with 14 bases left between them. This CDR3 comprises 14 residues. Germline assignment: CDR1 SEHNR and CDR2 FQNEAQ (reference sequence). DNA for the CDR3: TGTGCCAGCAGCCATCGACAGGAGTACTACGAGCAGTACTTC. It encodes CASSHRQEYYEQYF.

This clonotype was recorded at least ten times. V usage is TRBV24-1 and J usage is TRBJ2-1; D tentatively reads TRBD1 or TRBD2 (5 bases each). The CDR3 contains 15 residues. Germline CDR1 KGHDR, CDR2 SFDVKD. V lost 5 bases and J lost 10, with 20 bases in between. CDR3 amino acids: CATSALRGRPSEQFF. The CDR3 DNA reads TGTGCCACCAGTGCCCTCCGGGGCCGCCCCTCCGAGCAGTTCTTC.

This clonotype has ten or more counts. This chain links TRBV4-3 with TRBJ1-1; D remains unclear. This CDR3 is built from 15 residues. Trimming cost V 0 bases and J 11 bases, with 19 bases left between them. Germline CDR1 LGHNA, CDR2 YSLEER. CDR3 sequence reads: CASSQDLIPPLVAFF. DNA for the CDR3: TGCGCCAGCAGCCAAGATCTGATACCGCCGTTAGTTGCTTTCTTT.

Many counts were recorded for this clonotype. This chain uses TRBV5-1 with TRBJ1-1, with TRBD1 matching over 7 bases. Trimming removed 4 bases from V and 2 bases from J; junction bases left unmatched: 11. CDR1 and CDR2 from the germline V gene are SGHRS and YFSETQ. This CDR3 comprises 16 residues. The CDR3 DNA reads as TGCGCCAGCAGCACCCGGGACAGCGAGATTAACACTGAAGCTTTCTTT. Protein product: CASSTRDSEINTEAFF.

With respect to this clonotype: This could be a read error, since a much larger clone is one nucleotide away. V usage is TRBV6-6 and J usage is TRBJ1-1; a possible D gene is TRBD1 (6 bases). The CDR3 consists of 14 residues. Germline V gene sequence: CDR1 MNHNY, CDR2 SVGAGI (reference sequence). V lost 7 bases and J lost 4, with 16 bases in between. CDR3 region: CASNPHREGTEAFF. CDR3 bases: TGTGCCAGCAACCCCCACAGGGAGGGCACTGAAGCTTTCTTT.

The table lists this clonotype with many counts. The chain combines TRBV28 with TRBJ2-7, with a tentative D call TRBD2 (6 bases). V gave up 5 bases and J gave up 2 bases, with 16 bases separating them. The germline V gene encodes CDR1 MDHEN and CDR2 SYDVKM. The CDR3 runs 15 residues. The CDR3 reads CASSHTGSQAYEQYF. As DNA, the CDR3 is TGTGCCAGCAGTCACACCGGGAGTCAGGCCTACGAGCAGTACTTC.

This clonotype was picked up many times. The CDR3 DNA follows: TGTGCCAGCAGCTCCCCGGGGGGTGACCCATTTTTT. It specifies CASSSPGGDPFF. The rearrangement uses TRBV7-9 and TRBJ1-4; possibly TRBD1 for D (5 bases). Germline V gives CDR1 SEHNR, CDR2 FQNEAQ (reference sequence). Between the trimmed V and J ends, which lost 4 bases and 17 bases, there was a span of 17 bases. This CDR3 is 12 amino acids long.

This clonotype was observed a handful of times. The V and J genes are TRBV19 and TRBJ2-5; 8 positions match TRBD1. The CDR3 runs to 15 residues. Germline CDR1 is LNHDA and CDR2 is SQIVND (reference sequence). Unmatched junction bases numbered 8, after V lost 7 bases and J lost 1 base. The CDR3 here is CASNPGQDIQETQYF. CDR3 DNA sequence: TGTGCCAGTAATCCGGGACAGGATATCCAAGAGACCCAGTACTTC.

This clonotype has just a few counts. This chain uses TRBV4-1 with TRBJ2-3, with D perhaps TRBD2 (5 bases). CDR1 MGHRA and CDR2 YSYEKL come from the germline V gene. V dropped 2 bases and J dropped 0 bases, with 15 bases sitting between them. The CDR3 consists of 17 residues. CDR3 sequence: CASSQTVGRTSTDTQYF. The CDR3 DNA is TGCGCCAGCAGCCAAACGGTTGGGAGAACTAGCACAGATACGCAGTATTTT.

The J gene is TRBJ1-1, the V gene TRBV9; perhaps TRBD1 as D (5 bases). Trimming stripped 0 bases from V and 6 bases from J, with 12 bases between. The CDR3 contains 14 residues. Germline V CDR1 and CDR2: SGDLS, YYNGEE. The CDR3 DNA is TGTGCCAGCAGCGTAGGGACAATGGACGCTGAAGCTTTCTTT. Its translation is CASSVGTMDAEAFF.

This clonotype appeared many times. The chain combines TRBV2 with TRBJ1-1; a possible D gene is TRBD1 (5 bases). This CDR3 has 13 amino acids. The V gene lost 5 bases and the J gene lost 5 bases, with 12 bases spanning the gap. Germline CDR1 reads SNHLY; CDR2 reads FYNNEI. CDR3 DNA sequence: TGTGCCAGCAGTCGGGGGACGCGAACTGAAGCTTTCTTT. It yields the protein CASSRGTRTEAFF.

There are many counts of this clonotype. The chain joins TRBV10-3 to TRBJ2-7; D is perhaps TRBD1 (6 bases). Germline values: CDR1 ENHRY, CDR2 SYGVKD. The CDR3 consists of 12 residues. Trimming stripped 4 bases from V and 6 bases from J, with 10 bases between. The CDR3 reads CAISGTAVEQYF. The CDR3, as DNA: TGTGCCATCAGTGGGACAGCGGTCGAGCAGTACTTC.

The chain links TRBV5-5 to TRBJ1-6; no reliable D call. This CDR3 has 17 amino acids. V lost 1 base and J lost 0, with 11 bases in between. The germline gives CDR1 SGHKS, CDR2 YYEKEE (reference sequence). In nucleotides, the CDR3 is TGTGCCAGCAGCTTGCGGCAGGCGAGCTCCTATAATTCACCCCTCCACTTT. Translation: CASSLRQASSYNSPLHF. The whole variable domain, filled in from reference TRBV5-5 and TRBJ1-6, reads DAGVTQSPTHLIKTRGQQVTLRCSPISGHKSVSWYQQVLGQGPQFIFQYYEKEERGRGNFPDRFSARQFPNYSSELNVNALLLGDSALYLCASSLRQASSYNSPLHFGNGTRLTVT.

This clonotype has ten or more counts. The chain couples TRBV30 to TRBJ2-7; 9 bases match TRBD2. Per germline, CDR1 GTSNPN and CDR2 SVGIG (reference sequence). The CDR3 contains 13 residues. Germline trimming cut 5 bases from V and 2 bases from J; bases unmatched to any gene: 4. CDR3 DNA: TGTGCCTGGGGTAGCGGGGGCCCCTACGAGCAGTACTTC. Translation: CAWGSGGPYEQYF.

This clonotype was counted between two and nine times. The V and J genes are TRBV4-3 and TRBJ2-3; 7 bases are a match to TRBD2. The trim removed 4 bases at V and 2 bases at J, leaving 6 bases unmatched. Germline CDR1 and CDR2: LGHNA and YSLEER. The CDR3 is 15 residues long. CDR3 loop: CASSRGTITTDTQYF. The CDR3, as DNA: TGCGCCAGCAGCCGGGGGACTATTACCACAGATACGCAGTATTTT.

In this sample, this clonotype turned up a few times. V is TRBV10-3 and J is TRBJ2-7; 7 bases map to TRBD1. V gave up 6 bases and J gave up 5 bases; unmatched junction bases: 10. Germline V CDR1 and CDR2: ENHRY, SYGVKD. This CDR3 has 14 residues. CDR3 coding DNA: TGTGCCATCAGAGGGACAGCGGCTCCCGACGAGCAGTACTTC. Protein: CAIRGTAAPDEQYF.

This clonotype was found many times. The V and J genes are TRBV5-1 and TRBJ2-3; 9 nucleotides agree with TRBD1. The junction had 5 bases not matched to a gene; V was cut back by 3 bases and J by 0 bases. The CDR3 runs to 16 residues. Germline assignment: CDR1 SGHRS and CDR2 YFSETQ. CDR3 protein: CASSWGQGGSTDTQYF. The DNA for the CDR3 is TGCGCCAGCAGCTGGGGACAGGGAGGGAGCACAGATACGCAGTATTTT.

This clonotype has just a few counts. The chain uses TRBV12-3 or TRBV12-4 and TRBJ2-1; D is undetermined. The CDR3 contains 15 residues. Trimming pared 6 bases from V and 8 bases from J, leaving 20 bases between. The CDR3 protein is CASSPKYPAVYEQFF. The CDR3, as DNA: TGTGCCAGCAGCCCTAAGTACCCCGCTGTCTATGAGCAGTTCTTC.

The rearrangement uses TRBV7-6 and TRBJ2-3; TRBD2 aligns across 9 bases. Germline lookup yields CDR1 SGHVS and CDR2 FNYEAQ. The V gene end was trimmed by 2 bases and the J gene end by 1 base; junction bases not matched to a gene: 10. The CDR3 extends over 18 amino acids. CDR3 sequence (DNA): TGTGCCAGCAGCTTATTTGGCACTAGCGGGTTAGGCACAGATACGCAGTATTTT. Amino acids: CASSLFGTSGLGTDTQYF.

This clonotype was detected many times. This chain links TRBV27 with TRBJ2-3, with TRBD2 matching 10 bases. Germline assignment: CDR1 MNHEY and CDR2 SMNVEV (reference sequence). Unmatched junction bases numbered 9, after V lost 2 bases and J lost 7 bases. The CDR3 contains 16 residues. This chain's CDR3 is CASSLTPSGGANTQYF. The CDR3, as DNA: TGTGCCAGCAGTTTAACGCCTAGCGGGGGAGCGAATACGCAGTATTTT.

The chain is built from TRBV7-9 and TRBJ2-7; D call uncertain. CDR3 length: 11 residues. Germline V lookup: CDR1 SEHNR, CDR2 FQNEAQ (reference sequence). Trimming left V 3 bases short and J 3 bases short, with 3 bases between. The chain's CDR3 is CASSLDYEQYF. DNA of the CDR3: TGTGCCAGCAGCTTGGACTACGAGCAGTACTTC.

In regard to this clonotype: One end of the junction does not line up with germline, which may come from a read error. This chain joins TRBV6-5 and TRBJ2-3; D ambiguous. The germline gives CDR1 MNHEY, CDR2 SVGAGI. The CDR3 contains 15 residues. The DNA for the CDR3 is TGTGCCAGCAGTTACAGTGTGCTCACCACAAATACGCAGTATTTT. It yields the protein CASSYSVLTTNTQYF.

The gene calls are TRBV9 and TRBJ1-1, with a weak D call TRBD1 (6 bases). V shed 4 bases and J shed 3 bases, with 22 bases lying between them. The CDR3 is 17 residues long. Germline V gene sequence: CDR1 SGDLS, CDR2 YYNGEE. The DNA for the CDR3 is TGTGCCAGCAGCCCGTATAAGGGGGGCGGCTCTCACACTGAAGCTTTCTTT. Protein product: CASSPYKGGGSHTEAFF.

This clonotype was seen many times. This chain uses TRBV20-1 with TRBJ1-1; tentative D call: TRBD1 (6 bases). Trimming left V 3 bases short and J 0 bases short, with 14 bases between. The CDR3 covers 15 residues. CDR1 is DFQATT and CDR2 is SNEGSKA in the germline V gene (reference sequence). The DNA of the CDR3 is TGCAGTGCTAGGGAGGGTACAGGGATGAACACTGAAGCTTTCTTT. It is translated as CSAREGTGMNTEAFF.

This clonotype was counted a few times. This chain joins TRBV12-3 or TRBV12-4 and TRBJ1-2; 7 positions match TRBD1. V lost 1 base to trimming and J lost 8 bases; unmatched junction nucleotides: 4. The CDR3 is 13 residues long. This chain's CDR3 is CASSLGRQGGYTF. For the CDR3, the DNA is TGTGCCAGCAGTTTAGGGAGACAGGGAGGCTACACCTTC.

This clonotype occurred a few times. The genes are TRBV7-9 and TRBJ2-6, with a tentative D call TRBD2 (6 bases). With 5 bases removed from V and 15 bases from J, the gap between germline ends came to 20 bases. The CDR3 spans 14 residues. Germline-derived CDR1 and CDR2 are SEHNR and FQNEAQ (reference sequence). The CDR3 DNA reads TGTGCCAGCAGCCCAGGGACTTTTCTGACCGACCTGACTTTC. This translates into CASSPGTFLTDLTF.

By sample fraction, this clonotype is medium-sized. The chain recombines TRBV24-1 with TRBJ2-1; 7 bases match TRBD1. Trimming took 3 bases from V and 1 from J; bases not matched to a gene: 5. Looked up from germline, CDR1 is KGHDR and CDR2 is SFDVKD. This CDR3 has 16 residues. The CDR3: CATSDPDRESYNEQFF. The CDR3, as DNA: TGTGCCACCAGTGATCCCGACAGGGAATCCTACAATGAGCAGTTCTTC.

The chain combines TRBV24-1 with TRBJ2-3, with D hard to call. The germline gives CDR1 KGHDR, CDR2 SFDVKD. CDR3 length: 17 residues. Trimming removed 1 base from V and 2 bases from J, with 15 bases in between. The CDR3 reads CATSDFRRQMNTDTQYF. The CDR3 DNA reads TGTGCCACCAGTGATTTTCGGCGGCAGATGAACACAGATACGCAGTATTTT.

This clonotype was detected many times. The chain is built from TRBV24-1 and TRBJ2-5; either TRBD1 or TRBD2 may fit D (5 bases each). The CDR3 extends over 15 amino acids. Germline V gives CDR1 KGHDR, CDR2 SFDVKD. V shed 3 bases and J shed 1 base, with 11 bases lying between them. The CDR3 nucleotides read TGTGCCACCAGTGATCCGGGACCCAGCCAAGAGACCCAGTACTTC. This sequence encodes CATSDPGPSQETQYF.